The 8 T cell receptor beta chains in this list originate from one sample, sequenced in a study of regulatory T cells in long-lasting Graves disease. With iRepertoire HTBI primers and Arm-PCR of CDR3 regions, TCR beta libraries were built. TCRdb itself ran the multiplex PCR reads through MiXCR, one entry per CDR3 protein. The table has 400,000 to 450,000 distinct CDR3 sequences, about 20% seen once. Time point meaning: persistent/refractory GD, antithyroid drugs over 5 years with positive TRAb. After RNA was extracted from PBMCs, the TCR library was made from it. The sequences come from peripheral blood mononuclear cells (PBMCs), collected when the disease was refractory, from a patient treated with antithyroid drugs. The source is a female donor with Graves disease.

This clonotype was seen only a few times. J is TRBJ2-5 and V is TRBV28, with D possibly being TRBD2 (7 bases). V was pared by 6 bases and J by 4 bases, with 18 bases between. The germline gives CDR1 MDHEN, CDR2 SYDVKM. The CDR3 spans 15 residues. The DNA for the CDR3 is TGTGCCAGCAGCCCTATCTGGGGAGGGGGAGAGACCCAGTACTTC. Translation: CASSPIWGGGETQYF.

This clonotype was observed a few times. The chain recombines TRBV5-8 with TRBJ1-1; D is perhaps TRBD1 (5 bases). Deletions cut 5 bases from V and 3 bases from J, with 17 bases between. Germline-derived CDR1 and CDR2 are SGHTS and YDEGEE. The CDR3 has 15 residues. In DNA, the CDR3 is TGTGCCAGCAGGCAACGATCGCGGGGCGACACTGAAGCTTTCTTT. Translation gives CASRQRSRGDTEAFF. Full variable domain (outside the CDR3, taken from reference TRBV5-8 and TRBJ1-1): EAGVTQSPTHLIKTRGQQATLRCSPISGHTSVYWYQQALGLGLQFLLWYDEGEERNRGNFPPRFSGRQFPNYSSELNVNALELEDSALYLCASRQRSRGDTEAFFGQGTRLTVV.

This clonotype was counted at least ten times. The junction differs from germline at one of its ends, possibly a read error. J is TRBJ1-5 and V is TRBV12-3 or TRBV12-4, with 8 bases identical to TRBD1. This CDR3 has 12 amino acids. CDR3 nucleotides: TGTGCCAGCAGTAAAGGGACAGGTATACAGAGTTTT. It specifies CASSKGTGIQSF.

The CDR3 region is CASSRTQGGQPQHF. DNA for the CDR3: TGTGCCAGCAGCCGTACTCAGGGAGGTCAGCCCCAGCATTTT. The chain combines TRBV7-2 with TRBJ1-5; D possibly corresponds to TRBD1 (5 bases). V dropped 5 bases and J dropped 6 bases, with 14 bases sitting between them. CDR1 SGHTA and CDR2 FQGNSA come from the germline V gene. This CDR3 is built from 14 residues.

This clonotype was counted at least ten times. V gene TRBV20-1 combines with J gene TRBJ1-1; D unclear. V lost 5 bases to trimming and J lost 13 bases, with 20 bases between them. CDR1 is DFQATT, CDR2 SNEGSKA, per germline (reference sequence). This CDR3 has 12 residues. CDR3: CSAHTPGSKGFF. CDR3 DNA sequence: TGCAGTGCTCACACACCCGGGTCCAAGGGTTTCTTT.

In its sample, this clonotype was seen a few times. The J gene is TRBJ1-3, the V gene TRBV12-3 or TRBV12-4; D ambiguous. V lost 3 bases and J lost 6, with 3 bases in between. The CDR3 totals 11 residues. The DNA for the CDR3 is TGTGCCAGCAGTTTTATAAACACCATATATTTT. Protein: CASSFINTIYF.

A few counts support this clonotype. The chain has TRBV2 and TRBJ2-7; D may be TRBD1 (5 bases). The CDR3 consists of 14 residues. Trimming took off 5 bases at V and 0 bases at J, with 11 bases between the two ends. Looked up from germline, CDR1 is SNHLY and CDR2 is FYNNEI. As DNA, the CDR3 is TGTGCCAGCAGTCCGGGCAGGGACTCCTACGAGCAGTACTTC. Translating gives CASSPGRDSYEQYF.

On this clonotype: Compared with germline, one end of the junction differs, possibly owing to a read error. The chain carries TRBV10-3 and TRBJ2-4, with a possible D match to TRBD2 (5 bases). The CDR3 extends over 13 amino acids. Germline CDR1 and CDR2: ENHRY and SYGVKD. CDR3 region: CASSERVRDIQYF. In nucleotides, the CDR3 is TGTGCCAGCAGTGAAAGGGTGAGGGACATTCAGTACTTC.